The rows below give T cell receptor beta chains drawn from one sample of a study of blood T cell repertoires in COVID-19. The data were produced by immunoSEQ multiplex PCR, yet TCRdb's version contains in-frame clones alone and is incomplete. The table includes fewer than 300,000 clones, around 90% detected once. The specimen sequenced was peripheral blood. Source of these receptors: a man in his late teens or twenties with active or convalescent COVID-19. Both conserved end residues are part of each CDR3. The size of a clone is reported for some rows only, either as once, few or many, or as a class for expanded clones.

TRBV27	TRBJ2-1	many	CASSLKSVTGYYNEQFF
TRBV6-2/TRBV6-3	TRBJ1-1	few	CASSLFLKAFF
TRBV6-5	TRBJ2-1	NA	CAVSGGPFGEQFF
TRBV6-2/TRBV6-3	TRBJ2-3	NA	CASSLRGTSGGATDTQYF
TRBV6-5	TRBJ1-5	NA	CASGPTGYGQPQHF
TRBV5-5	TRBJ1-6	NA	CASSWRDFSSPLHF
TRBV14	TRBJ1-2	once	CASSPDINYGYTF
TRBV5-5	TRBJ2-7	NA	CASSLALGLSAYEQYF
TRBV13	TRBJ1-1	NA	CASSGYRGNTEAFF
TRBV10-1	TRBJ1-4	NA	CASSEGTGNEKLFF
TRBV10-3	TRBJ2-7	NA	CAISETDRVFSYEQYF
TRBV6-5	TRBJ1-2	NA	CASSSSYNYGYTF
TRBV3-1/TRBV3-2	TRBJ2-3	NA	CASSLYRTDTQYF
TRBV6-1	TRBJ2-7	NA	CASSEAPRGHEQYF
TRBV4-1	TRBJ2-4	NA	CASSQGPTIGPQQGYIQYF
TRBV4-2	TRBJ1-2	NA	CASSQEKTRANYGYTF
TRBV7-3	TRBJ1-1	NA	CASSLTMAQGGEAFF
TRBV7-8	TRBJ1-6	NA	CASSLGTGGSGSPLHF
TRBV4-1	TRBJ2-4	NA	CASSQISGGANIQYF
TRBV9	TRBJ1-4	NA	CASSSRQGNEKLFF
TRBV18	TRBJ1-2	NA	CASSPRTFDYGYTF
TRBV29-1	TRBJ1-1	NA	CSVHGRRESAEAFF
TRBV5-4	TRBJ2-1	NA	CASSSGTSVLNEQFF
TRBV12-5	TRBJ2-3	once	CASGLVLGRGPDTQYF
TRBV11-2	TRBJ1-1	NA	CASSLDPGLNTEAFF
TRBV6-5	TRBJ1-5	NA	CASTAGGGPQHF
TRBV20-1	TRBJ1-4	NA	CSASRGEKLFF
TRBV6-1	TRBJ1-1	NA	CASSESRGNTEAFF
TRBV4-3	TRBJ2-7	NA	CASSQDAGGGPYYEQYF
TRBV27	TRBJ2-1	NA	CASRPIPGGNEQFF